The 31 T cell receptor beta chains in this list originate from one sample, sequenced in a study of blood T cell repertoires in COVID-19. Method: immunoSEQ multiplex PCR; TCRdb's copy keeps in-frame clones and lacks some. The repertoire holds 200,000 to 250,000 clones, with roughly 80% as singletons. Sequencing was done on a sample of PBMCs or T cells enriched from blood (not recorded which). The origin of the receptors is a woman in her fifties or sixties who had been exposed to COVID-19.

The rearrangement links TRBV9 to TRBJ1-3; D gene uncertain. The CDR3 consists of 14 residues. In germline, CDR1 is SGDLS, CDR2 YYNGEE. The V gene lost 0 bases and the J gene lost 4 bases, with 8 bases spanning the gap. In DNA form, the CDR3 reads TGTGCCAGCAGCGTAGCCCCGCGGGGAAACACCATATATTTT. This codes for CASSVAPRGNTIYF. Using reference TRBV9 and TRBJ1-3 for the parts outside the CDR3, the full variable domain is DSGVTQTPKHLITATGQRVTLRCSPRSGDLSVYWYQQSLDQGLQFLIQYYNGEERAKGNILERFSAQQFPDLHSELNLSSLELGDSALYFCASSVAPRGNTIYFGEGSWLTVV.

The chain's CDR3 is CASSFSGRAFF. CDR3 coding DNA: TGTGCCAGCAGTTTTTCGGGTAGAGCTTTCTTT. The chain recombines TRBV12-3 or TRBV12-4 with TRBJ1-1; D gene unclear. The CDR3 consists of 11 residues. The V end lost 3 bases, the J end lost 10 bases, and 9 bases lay between the germline ends.

The sample holds a few counts of this clone. This chain connects TRBV28 to TRBJ2-7, with 7 positions matching TRBD2. Unmatched junction bases numbered 6, after V lost 1 base and J lost 6 bases. The CDR3 consists of 14 residues. Germline CDR1 and CDR2: MDHEN and SYDVKM. CDR3 sequence: CASSLYAGVREQYF. CDR3 DNA sequence: TGTGCCAGCAGTTTATATGCGGGGGTGCGCGAGCAGTACTTC.

This clone was seen a handful of times. The chain employs TRBV5-4 and TRBJ2-7, with 9 bases identical to TRBD1. Trimming at V came to 4 bases and at J to 5 bases, leaving 7 bases not matched to a gene. The CDR3 runs to 14 residues. The germline gives CDR1 SGHNT, CDR2 YYREEE (reference sequence). CDR3 coding DNA: TGTGCCAGCAGCCCGCAACAGGGGGCTCACGAGCAGTACTTC. Translating gives CASSPQQGAHEQYF.

This clone occurred a few times. The chain is built from TRBV2 and TRBJ2-7, with D perhaps matching TRBD1 (6 bases). V was clipped by 3 bases and J by 3 bases, with 12 bases between them. Germline CDR1 reads SNHLY; CDR2 reads FYNNEI. This CDR3 has 14 residues. The CDR3, as DNA: TGTGCCAGCAGTGACCTCCGGACAGTCTACGAGCAGTACTTC. This encodes CASSDLRTVYEQYF.

V gene TRBV9 combines with J gene TRBJ2-2; no reliable D call. CDR3 length: 14 residues. V lost 1 base to trimming and J lost 1 base, with 5 bases between them. Per the germline V gene, CDR1 is SGDLS and CDR2 is YYNGEE. The DNA for the CDR3 is TGTGCCAGCAGCGTATCAGGGAACACCGGGGAGCTGTTTTTT. Protein: CASSVSGNTGELFF.

The J gene is TRBJ1-2, the V gene TRBV2, with 8 nucleotides matching TRBD1. Germline values: CDR1 SNHLY, CDR2 FYNNEI. The CDR3 spans 17 residues. J gave up 4 bases and V 1 base, and 11 bases lay outside the gene matches. CDR3 in amino acids: CASSEGGGQVGFYGYTF. Here the CDR3 DNA reads TGTGCCAGCAGTGAAGGGGGGGGACAGGTCGGTTTCTATGGCTACACCTTC.

The chain has TRBV19 and TRBJ1-1; D not certain. Trimming took off 10 bases at V and 4 bases at J, with 16 bases between the two ends. The germline CDR1 and CDR2 sequences are LNHDA and SQIVND (reference sequence). This CDR3 is 13 amino acids long. The CDR3 loop reads CAISAAVGTEAFF. Here the CDR3 DNA reads TGTGCCATCTCGGCGGCTGTCGGCACTGAAGCTTTCTTT.

The chain combines TRBV19 with TRBJ2-2, with D possibly TRBD2 on 6 matching bases. Trimming removed 7 bases at V and 0 bases at J, with 12 bases between. Germline values: CDR1 LNHDA, CDR2 SQIVND (reference sequence). This CDR3 is built from 15 residues. The CDR3 DNA is TGTGCCAGTACCGACGGAGGGGCGAACACCGGGGAGCTGTTTTTT. Its protein is CASTDGGANTGELFF.

This clone was detected a few times. V usage is TRBV29-1 and J usage is TRBJ2-7; D unresolved. The CDR3 has 12 amino acids. The V gene lost 1 base and the J gene lost 3 bases, with 7 bases spanning the gap. The germline CDR1 and CDR2 sequences are SQVTM and ANQGSEA. CDR3 amino acids: CSVEVSRYEQYF. As DNA, the CDR3 is TGCAGCGTTGAAGTCAGTCGCTACGAGCAGTACTTC.

The V call is TRBV12-5, the J call TRBJ1-2; tentative D call: TRBD1 (6 bases). This CDR3 has 17 amino acids. Per germline, CDR1 LGHNT and CDR2 FRNRAP. Trimming pared 6 bases from V and 13 bases from J, leaving 33 bases between. CDR3 in amino acids: CASGLTVSDSSPAVGTF. The DNA of the CDR3 is TGTGCTAGTGGCCTCACTGTATCGGACAGCTCACCCGCAGTAGGCACCTTC.

This clone was counted a few times. The chain uses TRBV7-2 and TRBJ2-7; TRBD1 matches at 8 bases. Germline V gene sequence: CDR1 SGHTA, CDR2 FQGNSA. The CDR3 is made up of 15 amino acids. With 5 bases clipped from V and 2 bases from J, the junction kept 8 bases outside the gene matches. The CDR3: CASSVGTGGTYEQYF. CDR3 coding DNA: TGTGCCAGCAGCGTAGGGACAGGAGGAACCTACGAGCAGTACTTC.

The chain couples TRBV7-9 to TRBJ2-2, with 9 bases aligning to TRBD2. V was clipped by 5 bases and J by 6 bases; unmatched bases: 10. There are 16 residues in the CDR3. Germline V gives CDR1 SEHNR, CDR2 FQNEAQ (reference sequence). This CDR3 reads CASSRRSAGGPGELFF. CDR3 sequence (DNA): TGTGCCAGCAGCCGAAGGTCGGCGGGGGGGCCCGGGGAGCTGTTTTTT.

This clone has only a few counts. The genes are TRBV3-1 (or the pseudogene TRBV3-2) and TRBJ1-1; D is possibly TRBD1 (5 bases). Looked up from germline, CDR1 is LGHDT and CDR2 is YNNKEL (reference sequence). V lost 4 bases, J lost 0 bases, and 18 bases lay in between. The CDR3 runs 17 residues. In DNA form, the CDR3 reads TGTGCCAGCAGCCCTCCAGCGACAGCAGCAGTGAACACTGAAGCTTTCTTT. Translation gives CASSPPATAAVNTEAFF.

This rearrangement joins TRBV5-5 to TRBJ1-4; weak D call: TRBD1 (6 bases). Trimming took 0 bases from V and 8 from J, leaving 17 bases between them. Germline V gene sequence: CDR1 SGHKS, CDR2 YYEKEE (reference sequence). The CDR3 length is 16 residues. CDR3 in amino acids: CASSLVRRGYGEKLFF. The CDR3 DNA reads TGTGCCAGCAGCTTGGTTCGTAGGGGGTACGGGGAAAAACTGTTTTTT.

There are a few counts of this clone. The gene calls are TRBV29-1 and TRBJ1-1; 7 bases map to TRBD1. CDR1 is SQVTM and CDR2 is ANQGSEA in the germline V gene. Germline trimming cut 7 bases from V and 10 bases from J; bases unmatched to any gene: 6. The CDR3 has 10 residues. CDR3: CSAFRGRAFF. CDR3 nucleotide sequence: TGCAGCGCCTTTAGGGGGCGAGCTTTCTTT.

Worth noting for this clone: Other DNA sequences in the same sample also yield this CDR3. In DNA, the CDR3 is TGCGCCAGCAGCTTGGATAGCTATGGCTACACCTTC. Protein sequence: CASSLDSYGYTF. This chain links TRBV5-1 with TRBJ1-2; D remains unclear. With 0 bases removed from V and 4 bases from J, the gap between germline ends came to 4 bases. The germline V gene encodes CDR1 SGHRS and CDR2 YFSETQ. The CDR3 is 12 amino acids.

In its sample, this clone was seen a few times. This chain uses TRBV5-6 with TRBJ2-3; 7 bases match TRBD2. Germline V gene sequence: CDR1 SGHDT, CDR2 YYEEEE. CDR3 length: 13 residues. After removal of 2 bases from V and 7 bases from J, the junction contained 4 bases not matched to a gene. As DNA, the CDR3 is TGTGCCAGCAGCTTAAGGGAGGGGAATACGCAGTATTTT. Amino acid sequence: CASSLREGNTQYF.

The chain uses TRBV7-8 and TRBJ2-3; D remains ambiguous. The germline gives CDR1 SGHVS, CDR2 FQNEAQ. The CDR3 sequence is 11 residues long. Trimming stripped 5 bases from V and 7 bases from J, with 7 bases between. CDR3 sequence (DNA): TGTGCCAGCAGCCCCCAAAATACGCAGTATTTT. This sequence encodes CASSPQNTQYF.

This sequence joins TRBV11-2 and TRBJ1-2, with TRBD1 identical over 7 bases. CDR1 and CDR2 from the germline V gene are SGHAT and FQNNGV. The CDR3 is made up of 15 amino acids. The V gene end was trimmed by 5 bases and the J gene end by 4 bases; junction bases not matched to a gene: 10. The CDR3 coding sequence is TGTGCCAGCAGCGGCAGACAGGGCGTCCTCTATGGCTACACCTTC. Amino acid sequence: CASSGRQGVLYGYTF.

This clone was recorded only once. The gene calls are TRBV27 and TRBJ1-1; D is uncertain. The V gene's germline CDR1 is MNHEY and CDR2 SMNVEV (reference sequence). CDR3 length: 15 residues. V was trimmed by 0 bases and J by 2 bases, leaving 10 bases between them. CDR3 amino acids: CASSLSAGINTEAFF. CDR3 nucleotides: TGTGCCAGCAGTTTATCGGCGGGTATAAACACTGAAGCTTTCTTT.

The rearrangement uses TRBV29-1 and TRBJ2-7; no clear D. The CDR3 covers 11 residues. The germline V gene has CDR1 SQVTM and CDR2 ANQGSEA. Trimming shortened V by 2 bases and J by 3 bases, and 5 bases separated the two germline ends. The CDR3 is CSVESSYEQYF. The CDR3 DNA follows: TGCAGCGTTGAAAGTAGCTACGAGCAGTACTTC.

V and J are TRBV18 and TRBJ1-2; TRBD1 agrees at 7 bases. The length of the CDR3 is 15 residues. Germline values: CDR1 KGHSH, CDR2 LQKENI. V lost 6 bases to trimming and J lost 2 bases; unmatched junction nucleotides: 9. CDR3 amino acids: CASSIGTVRNYGYTF. CDR3 sequence (DNA): TGTGCCAGCTCCATAGGGACAGTTAGGAACTATGGCTACACCTTC.

The rearrangement joins TRBV19 to TRBJ1-2; TRBD1 matches at 7 bases. Germline trimming cut 5 bases from V and 8 bases from J; bases unmatched to any gene: 8. The CDR3 is 13 residues long. Germline V gene lookup returns CDR1 LNHDA and CDR2 SQIVND (reference sequence). The CDR3 DNA is TGTGCCAGTAGTGTGACAGGGACGTCGGGCTACACCTTC. Translation: CASSVTGTSGYTF.

This clone was seen a single time. Written as DNA, the CDR3 is TGTGCCAGCAGCGCCCACCAAGGTACAGGGGGGCTGAACACTGAAGCTTTCTTT. Translating gives CASSAHQGTGGLNTEAFF. The chain uses TRBV9 and TRBJ1-1; 8 nucleotides match TRBD1. The V and J ends lost 3 bases and 0 bases, in that order; junction bases with no gene match: 13. The germline CDR1 and CDR2 sequences are SGDLS and YYNGEE. The CDR3 has 18 amino acids.

The V and J genes are TRBV3-1 (or the pseudogene TRBV3-2) and TRBJ2-2; 10 bases fit TRBD2. The CDR3 runs 18 residues. Germline trimming cut 1 base from V and 6 bases from J; bases unmatched to any gene: 11. Germline V gene sequence: CDR1 LGHDT, CDR2 YNNKEL (reference sequence). The CDR3 sequence: CASSQGRSGGALAGELFF. In nucleotides, the CDR3 is TGTGCCAGCAGCCAAGGGCGGAGCGGGGGGGCGTTAGCCGGGGAGCTGTTTTTT.

This clone has only a few counts. The rearrangement links TRBV6-2 or TRBV6-3 to TRBJ2-1; D perhaps matches TRBD1 (5 bases). Germline V gene data show CDR1 as MNHEY and CDR2 as SVGEGT. V dropped 0 bases and J dropped 6 bases, with 15 bases sitting between them. This CDR3 contains 16 residues. CDR3 sequence (DNA): TGTGCCAGCAGTTACTCGAGGCTGGGGCAGGCCAATGAGCAGTTCTTC. Its protein is CASSYSRLGQANEQFF.

This clone was picked up a small number of times. The gene calls are TRBV19 and TRBJ1-1; D gene unclear. The CDR3 spans 13 residues. Between the trimmed V and J ends, which lost 10 bases and 0 bases, there was a span of 12 bases. Looked up from germline, CDR1 is LNHDA and CDR2 is SQIVND (reference sequence). The CDR3 loop is CATSVLMNTEAFF. The CDR3, as DNA: TGTGCCACCTCGGTCCTTATGAACACTGAAGCTTTCTTT.

This chain joins TRBV23-1 and TRBJ2-5; D may be TRBD1 (6 bases). TRBV23-1 belongs to the ORF category, with a function that is uncertain. Trimming pared 0 bases from V and 0 bases from J, leaving 11 bases between. This CDR3 spans 16 amino acids. CDR3 region: CASSQSNRVYQETQYF. The CDR3 nucleotides are TGCGCCAGCAGTCAATCGAACAGGGTGTACCAAGAGACCCAGTACTTC.

CDR3 residues: CASSLGLGANYGYTF. CDR3 nucleotide sequence: TGTGCCAGCAGCTTAGGGCTGGGGGCAAACTATGGCTACACCTTC. The chain combines TRBV7-9 with TRBJ1-2; D is perhaps TRBD1 (6 bases). V gave up 1 base and J gave up 2 bases, with 11 bases separating them. This CDR3 comprises 15 residues. Germline V gene data show CDR1 as SEHNR and CDR2 as FQNEAQ (reference sequence).

The V gene is TRBV30, the J gene TRBJ2-3; 7 bases agree with TRBD1. The CDR3 contains 12 residues. With 2 bases clipped from V and 8 bases from J, the junction kept 4 bases outside the gene matches. CDR1 and CDR2 from the germline V gene are GTSNPN and SVGIG (reference sequence). CDR3 sequence (DNA): TGTGCCTGGAGTACATCAGGGGGTACGCAGTATTTT. Translating gives CAWSTSGGTQYF.